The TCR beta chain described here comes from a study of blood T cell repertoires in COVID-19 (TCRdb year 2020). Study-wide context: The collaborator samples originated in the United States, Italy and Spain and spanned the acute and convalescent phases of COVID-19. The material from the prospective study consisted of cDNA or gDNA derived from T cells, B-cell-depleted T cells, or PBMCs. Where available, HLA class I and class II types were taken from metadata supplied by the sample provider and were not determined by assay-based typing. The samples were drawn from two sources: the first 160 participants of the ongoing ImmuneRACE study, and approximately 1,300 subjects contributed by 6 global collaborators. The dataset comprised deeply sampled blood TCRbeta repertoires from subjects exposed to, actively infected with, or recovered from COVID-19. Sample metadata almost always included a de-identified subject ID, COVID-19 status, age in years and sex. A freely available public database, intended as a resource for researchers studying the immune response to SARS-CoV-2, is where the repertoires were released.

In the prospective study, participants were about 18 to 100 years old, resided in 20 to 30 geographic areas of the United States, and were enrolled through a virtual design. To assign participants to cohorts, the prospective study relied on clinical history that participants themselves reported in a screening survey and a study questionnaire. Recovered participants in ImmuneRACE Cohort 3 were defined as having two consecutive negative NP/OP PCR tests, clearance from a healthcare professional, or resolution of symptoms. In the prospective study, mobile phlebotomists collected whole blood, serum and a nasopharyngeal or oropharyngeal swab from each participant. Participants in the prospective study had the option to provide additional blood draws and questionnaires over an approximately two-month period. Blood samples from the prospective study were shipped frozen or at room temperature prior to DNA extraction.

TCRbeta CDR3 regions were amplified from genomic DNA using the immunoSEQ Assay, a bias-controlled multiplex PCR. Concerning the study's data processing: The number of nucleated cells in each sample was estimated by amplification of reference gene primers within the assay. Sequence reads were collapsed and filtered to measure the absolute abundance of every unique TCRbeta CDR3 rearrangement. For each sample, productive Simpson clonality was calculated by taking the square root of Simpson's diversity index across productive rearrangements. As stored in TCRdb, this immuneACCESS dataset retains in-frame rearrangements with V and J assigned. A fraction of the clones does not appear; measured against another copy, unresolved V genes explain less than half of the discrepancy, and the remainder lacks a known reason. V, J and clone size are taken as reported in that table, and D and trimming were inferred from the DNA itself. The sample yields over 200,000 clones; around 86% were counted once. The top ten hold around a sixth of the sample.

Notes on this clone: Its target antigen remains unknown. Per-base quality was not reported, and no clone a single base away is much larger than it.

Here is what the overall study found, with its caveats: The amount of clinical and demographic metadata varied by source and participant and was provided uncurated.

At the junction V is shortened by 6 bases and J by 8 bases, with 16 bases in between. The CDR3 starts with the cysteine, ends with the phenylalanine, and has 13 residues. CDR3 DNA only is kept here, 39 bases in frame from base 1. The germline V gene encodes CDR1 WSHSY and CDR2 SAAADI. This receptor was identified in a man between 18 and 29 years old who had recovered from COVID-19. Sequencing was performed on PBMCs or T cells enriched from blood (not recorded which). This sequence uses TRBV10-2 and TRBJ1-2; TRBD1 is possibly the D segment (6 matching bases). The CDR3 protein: CASRAGEGSGYTF. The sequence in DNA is TGCGCCAGCAGAGCAGGGGAGGGGAGCGGCTACACCTTC.